One and the same sample provided the 22 T cell receptor beta chains below, sequenced in a study of T cell responses to AZD1222 COVID-19 vaccine. Profiled with immunoSEQ multiplex PCR; TCRdb holds only in-frame clones, not every one. The sample comprises about 75,000 clones, approximately 88% of which are singletons, and about a tenth rests with the top ten. This specimen consisted of peripheral blood, obtained 28 days after the second dose of the MenACWY control vaccine. Receptors originate from an adult who received the MenACWY meningococcal vaccine as a control.

The chain uses TRBV12-5 and TRBJ2-1; 11 nucleotides agree with TRBD1. The junction had 6 bases not matched to a gene; V was cut back by 4 bases and J by 7 bases. Germline V lookup: CDR1 LGHNT, CDR2 FRNRAP. This CDR3 has 15 residues. CDR3 region: CASGWGTGGGNEQFF. Written as DNA, the CDR3 is TGTGCTAGTGGTTGGGGGACAGGGGGTGGAAATGAGCAGTTCTTC.

The rearrangement links TRBV30 to TRBJ1-5; 7 bases match TRBD1. CDR1 and CDR2 from the germline V gene are GTSNPN and SVGIG (reference sequence). CDR3 length: 13 amino acids. CDR3 sequence reads: CASQGGPTQPQHF. CDR3 DNA: TGTGCTTCCCAGGGGGGGCCGACTCAGCCCCAGCATTTT.

The chain employs TRBV20-1 and TRBJ2-7; TRBD1 might be the D (5 bases). Trimming took off 3 bases at V and 6 bases at J, with 21 bases between the two ends. CDR1 is DFQATT, CDR2 SNEGSKA, per germline (reference sequence). This CDR3 contains 15 residues. The CDR3 DNA sequence: TGCAGTGCTAGTGGGGCGCAGAACCCCTCTATCGAGCAGTACTTC. Protein: CSASGAQNPSIEQYF.

The chain combines TRBV24-1 with TRBJ2-3, with TRBD2 as a possible D gene (5 bases). The CDR3 is 15 amino acids. V shed 3 bases and J shed 4 bases, with 13 bases lying between them. Per the germline V gene, CDR1 is KGHDR and CDR2 is SFDVKD. In DNA form, the CDR3 reads TGTGCCACCAGTGATCCCGCGAGGGAACCAGATACGCAGTATTTT. It codes for CATSDPAREPDTQYF.

The V call is TRBV10-3, the J call TRBJ2-5, with 7 positions matching TRBD1. The CDR3 totals 12 residues. Germline values: CDR1 ENHRY, CDR2 SYGVKD. V shed 9 bases and J 5 bases; nucleotides not matched to a gene: 6. CDR3 nucleotide sequence: TGTGCCATTGGGGAGACAGGGGAGACCCAGTACTTC. Translating gives CAIGETGETQYF.

The chain joins TRBV6-4 to TRBJ1-1; 8 bases map to TRBD1. V lost 6 bases to trimming and J lost 3 bases; unmatched junction nucleotides: 3. Per germline, CDR1 MRHNA and CDR2 SNTAGT. CDR3 length equals 13 residues. This CDR3 is CASSLGQDTEAFF. CDR3 bases: TGTGCCAGCAGCCTGGGACAGGACACTGAAGCTTTCTTT.

The chain employs TRBV7-9 and TRBJ1-4; the D gene is possibly TRBD1 (5 bases). Trimming stripped 1 base from V and 8 bases from J, with 11 bases between. Germline CDR1 SEHNR, CDR2 FQNEAQ (reference sequence). This CDR3 comprises 14 residues. CDR3 sequence (DNA): TGTGCCAGCAGCTTAGGAAGGGGAGAGGAAAAACTGTTTTTT. Its protein is CASSLGRGEEKLFF.

V gene TRBV27 combines with J gene TRBJ2-7; 9 bases map to TRBD1. The V gene end was trimmed by 3 bases and the J gene end by 4 bases; junction bases not matched to a gene: 4. Germline V lookup: CDR1 MNHEY, CDR2 SMNVEV (reference sequence). This CDR3 region has 14 residues. The CDR3 sequence is CASSFAGTGYEQYF. CDR3 sequence (DNA): TGTGCCAGCAGTTTCGCCGGGACAGGGTACGAGCAGTACTTC.

The V and J genes are TRBV28 and TRBJ1-3; 7 bases are shared with TRBD1. J was trimmed by 2 bases and V by 4 bases; bases with no gene match: 8. CDR3 length equals 16 residues. CDR1 is MDHEN, CDR2 SYDVKM, per germline. This CDR3 is CASSSLTGTPGNTIYF. The DNA of the CDR3 is TGTGCCAGCAGTTCCCTGACAGGGACTCCTGGAAACACCATATATTTT.

The chain joins TRBV19 to TRBJ2-1; 11 nucleotides match TRBD2. CDR3 length: 15 amino acids. With V trimmed by 2 bases and J by 7 bases, 4 bases remained unmatched. CDR1 and CDR2 from the germline V gene are LNHDA and SQIVND (reference sequence). The CDR3 sequence: CASSILAGGRNEQFF. The CDR3 DNA is TGTGCCAGTAGTATACTAGCGGGGGGAAGAAATGAGCAGTTCTTC.

This clone was seen only a few times. The chain joins TRBV2 to TRBJ1-2; possibly TRBD1 for D (5 bases). The ends were cut back, 11 bases at V and 6 bases at J, with 22 bases in the middle. Germline loops: CDR1 SNHLY, CDR2 FYNNEI. The CDR3 is made up of 14 amino acids. As DNA, the CDR3 is TGTGCCGGTATTGAGGGCCGACTAGGGGATGGCTACACCTTC. Residues: CAGIEGRLGDGYTF.

This chain connects TRBV6-5 to TRBJ2-5; D is unclear. Germline CDR1 is MNHEY and CDR2 is SVGAGI. This CDR3 has 12 amino acids. V was clipped by 8 bases and J by 5 bases, with 12 bases between them. The DNA of the CDR3 is TGTGCCAGCGGGCAGGTCGGTGAGACCCAGTACTTC. Encoded protein: CASGQVGETQYF.

This chain connects TRBV15 to TRBJ2-2; D gene ambiguous. The V gene's germline CDR1 is LNHNV and CDR2 YYDKDF (reference sequence). Trimming removed 3 bases at V and 0 bases at J, with 20 bases between. The CDR3 sequence is 19 residues long. The CDR3 spells CATSRDWPDGRSNTGELFF. In DNA, the CDR3 is TGTGCCACCAGCAGGGATTGGCCGGATGGGCGTTCGAACACCGGGGAGCTGTTTTTT.

The CDR3 DNA reads as TGCAGTGCTAGTGGGTCTTCTCAGAACACTGAAGCTTTCTTT. This translates into CSASGSSQNTEAFF. The chain joins TRBV20-1 to TRBJ1-1, with unresolved D. The germline gives CDR1 DFQATT, CDR2 SNEGSKA (reference sequence). Trimming pared 3 bases from V and 1 base from J, leaving 12 bases between. The CDR3 sequence is 14 residues long.

The genes are TRBV5-1 and TRBJ1-5; TRBD1 agrees at 8 bases. Unmatched junction bases numbered 4, after V lost 0 bases and J lost 5 bases. The CDR3 is 15 amino acids. CDR1 and CDR2 from the germline V gene are SGHRS and YFSETQ. The chain's CDR3 is CASSLGQGTDQPQHF. The CDR3 DNA is TGCGCCAGCAGCTTGGGACAGGGGACTGATCAGCCCCAGCATTTT.

The chain joins TRBV2 to TRBJ1-3; TRBD1 agrees at 7 bases. The V segment lost 4 bases and the J segment 1 base; nucleotides outside the gene matches: 4. This CDR3 has 15 amino acids. The germline V gene encodes CDR1 SNHLY and CDR2 FYNNEI. The CDR3 DNA sequence: TGTGCCAGCAGTGTATCAGGGGGGTCTGGAAACACCATATATTTT. Protein: CASSVSGGSGNTIYF.

The genes are TRBV25-1 and TRBJ1-4, with D unclear. Germline CDR1 reads MGHDK; CDR2 reads SYGVNS. Trimming took 0 bases from V and 8 from J, leaving 7 bases between them. The CDR3 spans 13 residues. The CDR3 region is CASSEYGTEKLFF. The CDR3 region has the DNA TGTGCCAGCAGTGAATATGGCACAGAAAAACTGTTTTTT.

V usage is TRBV11-2 and J usage is TRBJ1-1; 12 nucleotides agree with TRBD1. The CDR3 is 13 amino acids. Germline V gene data show CDR1 as SGHAT and CDR2 as FQNNGV. The ends lost 4 bases at V and 10 bases at J; junction bases unmatched: 4. The CDR3 here is CASSSGTGGLAFF. In DNA, the CDR3 is TGTGCCAGCAGCTCAGGGACAGGGGGCTTAGCTTTCTTT. Full variable domain (outside the CDR3, taken from reference TRBV11-2 and TRBJ1-1): EAGVAQSPRYKIIEKRQSVAFWCNPISGHATLYWYQQILGQGPKLLIQFQNNGVVDDSQLPKDRFSAERLKGVDSTLKIQPAKLEDSAVYLCASSSGTGGLAFFGQGTRLTVV.

J is TRBJ1-5 and V is TRBV6-2 or TRBV6-3, with TRBD1 matching over 11 bases. V shed 0 bases, J shed 0 bases, and the junction held 10 bases outside the gene matches. Per germline, CDR1 MNHEY and CDR2 SVGEGT. This CDR3 spans 20 amino acids. The DNA of the CDR3 is TGTGCCAGCAGTTACTCGTCCGGGACAGGGGGTCCCTATAGCAATCAGCCCCAGCATTTT. The encoded protein is CASSYSSGTGGPYSNQPQHF.

V gene TRBV12-3 or TRBV12-4 combines with J gene TRBJ1-2; no reliable D call. Trimming removed 2 bases from V and 5 bases from J, with 9 bases in between. This CDR3 comprises 13 residues. CDR3 loop: CASSLMAEYGYTF. CDR3 nucleotide sequence: TGTGCCAGCAGTTTAATGGCGGAGTATGGCTACACCTTC.

The chain joins TRBV11-3 to TRBJ2-1; possible D gene TRBD1, 6 bases. Germline V gene lookup returns CDR1 SGHNT and CDR2 YENEEA. V gave up 5 bases and J gave up 0 bases, with 11 bases separating them. This CDR3 spans 15 amino acids. The CDR3 region is CASSIRTASYNEQFF. DNA for the CDR3: TGTGCCAGCAGCATAAGGACAGCCTCCTACAATGAGCAGTTCTTC. The full variable domain, rest sourced from reference TRBV11-3 and TRBJ2-1, is EAGVVQSPRYKIIEKKQPVAFWCNPISGHNTLYWYLQNLGQGPELLIRYENEEAVDDSQLPKDRFSAERLKGVDSTLKIQPAELGDSAVYLCASSIRTASYNEQFFGPGTRLTVL.

The rearrangement joins TRBV6-4 to TRBJ1-2, with a weak D call TRBD1 (5 bases). This CDR3 is 15 amino acids long. The ends were cut back, 2 bases at V and 4 bases at J, with 14 bases in the middle. Germline CDR1 MRHNA, CDR2 SNTAGT. Here the CDR3 DNA reads TGTGCCAGCAGTGACCAAGTCGGGACGGTCTATGGCTACACCTTC. Translation: CASSDQVGTVYGYTF.